This TCR beta chain stems from a study of T cell repertoires in cytomegalovirus infection. Study at large: From public TCR beta signatures came an indication of both CMV infection and matching HLA type.

TCRdb itself ran the reads through MiXCR, one entry per CDR3 protein. The table lists fewer than 250,000 distinct CDR3 sequences, 22% of them singletons. Notes on the study in general: Clonotype analysis showed dominance of the ex vivo response by HLA-C-restricted CMV-specific TCR beta clonotypes. There were carriers of CMV plus the relevant HLA, and cumulative public TCR beta family frequency identified them.

A note on this clonotype: Antigen: not known.

The specimen was CD8+ T cells from PBMCs. The receptor was isolated from a human donor in good health (CMV status not recorded). Some clones in this sample may be carry-over from other donors' samples.

In nucleotides, the CDR3 is TGTGCCAGCCAAGACCTAAACTACGAGCAGTACTTC. Amino acids: CASQDLNYEQYF. V and J are TRBV7-4 and TRBJ2-7; D call uncertain. This CDR3 contains 12 residues. V was cut by 8 bases and J by 3 bases, with 11 bases left in between. Germline V gives CDR1 SGHVT, CDR2 SQSDAQ.